This T cell receptor beta chain was profiled in a study of OX40 agonist ivuxolimab in advanced cancers. Study as a whole: The patients' treatment was ivuxolimab, an agonistic anti-OX40 (CD134) antibody. Study results and caveats: With doses of 0.1 to 3.0 mg/kg, CD4+ and CD8+ blood T cells had undergone clonal expansion by week 6. CD8+ T cells were the subset that, on average, had more expanded clones than CD4+.

Excluded were patients having autoimmune disease history or systemic immunosuppression. The repertoire was sequenced with immunoSEQ multiplex PCR; TCRdb's copy has only in-frame clones and lacks some. This table holds tens of thousands of clones, about 83% found once. Unmatched junction bases numbered 17, after V lost 2 bases and J lost 13 bases. Per the germline V gene, CDR1 is GTSNPN and CDR2 is SVGIG (reference sequence). The CDR3 spans 14 residues. A few counts support this clone. Its antigen is as yet unknown. This TCR derives from an adult with an advanced solid tumor such as melanoma, head and neck, liver or kidney cancer. This rearrangement joins TRBV30 to TRBJ2-7; 7 bases are shared with TRBD2. The starting material was CD4+ or CD8+ T cells sorted from blood, obtained in a trial of the OX40 agonist ivuxolimab. CDR3 protein: CAWSLPTSWGPFYF. CDR3 nucleotide sequence: TGTGCCTGGAGTCTCCCGACTAGCTGGGGACCCTTCTACTTC.